This is a list of T cell receptor beta chains from one sample in a study of T cells in Graves' hyperthyroidism and ophthalmopathy. TCRdb analysed the multiplex PCR reads with MiXCR anew, one entry per CDR3 protein. The top ten clones hold less than 9.5% of a sample with about 640,000 distinct CDR3 sequences, less than 45% of them seen once. Specimen: peripheral blood or thyroid tissue (not recorded which). All receptors come from an adult man with Graves' disease, either hyperthyroidism or ophthalmopathy (not recorded which). Both conserved end residues are part of each CDR3. Fields, in order: D gene, J gene, V gene, clone size, CDR3 DNA, CDR3 protein. The D gene is left open where the match is weak. Part of the rows lack a size; the others show once, few, many or a class for expanded clones.

>TRBD2|TRBJ2-7|TRBV7-8|few
TGTGCCAGCAGCACGGGAGGGCCGTCCTCCTACGAGCAGTACTTC
CASSTGGPSSYEQYF
>-|TRBJ2-2|TRBV19|once
TGTGCCAGTAGTATAGGTCGCGGGGAGCTGTTTTTT
CASSIGRGELFF
>-|TRBJ1-1|TRBV5-1|few
TGCGCCAGCAGCTTGCTTGGACACCCGAACACTGAAGCTTTCTTT
CASSLLGHPNTEAFF
>-|TRBJ2-2|TRBV9|few
TGTGCCAGCAGCCAAGCGGGACACTTCGGGACCGGGGAGCTGTTTTTT
CASSQAGHFGTGELFF
>-|TRBJ1-1|TRBV5-8|few
TGTGCCAGCAGCTTCCTAGGGGACGCTGAAGCTTTCTTT
CASSFLGDAEAFF
>-|TRBJ2-7|TRBV2|once
TGTGCCAGCAGTGAAGTGGGACCAGGGGGGGCCTACGAGCAGTACTTC
CASSEVGPGGAYEQYF
>TRBD2|TRBJ2-7|TRBV19|-
TGTGCCAGTAGTGTGACTAGCGGAGGTTCCTACGAGCAGTACTTC
CASSVTSGGSYEQYF
>TRBD1|TRBJ2-2|TRBV5-1|-
TGCGCCAGCAGCTTGGGCGGGACAGGGAAAAACACCGGGGAGCTGTTTTTT
CASSLGGTGKNTGELFF
>-|TRBJ1-1|TRBV25-1|-
TGTGCCAGCAGTGTTTTATGGGGCGCCGGCACTGAAGCTTTCTTT
CASSVLWGAGTEAFF
>TRBD1|TRBJ2-7|TRBV19|-
TGTGCCAGTAACCGGAGGACAGGGGGCGAGCAGTACTTC
CASNRRTGGEQYF
>-|TRBJ1-6|TRBV6-5|few
TGTGCCAGCAGTTACTCGTTAGATTCACCCCTCCACTTT
CASSYSLDSPLHF
>-|TRBJ2-5|TRBV29-1|many
TGCAGCGTTGGGGCAGGGCTCCAAGAGACCCAGTACTTC
CSVGAGLQETQYF
>TRBD1|TRBJ1-5|TRBV10-3|-
TGTGCCAGCAGCTTGACCATTAACAGGGGCGGAAGCAATCAGCCCCAGCATTTT
CASSLTINRGGSNQPQHF
>-|TRBJ1-1|TRBV11-1|-
TGTGCCAGCAGCTTCCTTAGCGGGGGCACTGAAGCTTTCTTT
CASSFLSGGTEAFF
>-|TRBJ1-5|TRBV7-2|-
TGTGCCAGCAGTTTATTGGTAAGTCAGCCCCAGCATTTT
CASSLLVSQPQHF
>TRBD2|TRBJ2-7|TRBV10-3|-
TGTGCCATCAGTGAGCCTAGCAGACTAGCGGTCTACGAGCAGTACTTC
CAISEPSRLAVYEQYF
>-|TRBJ1-1|TRBV2|once
TGTGCCAGCGTTGAGGGTCAGTCTGAAGCTTTCTTT
CASVEGQSEAFF
>-|TRBJ2-2|TRBV5-4|-
TGTGCCAGCAGTGGAGCCAGGGAAGACACCGGGGAGCTGTTTTTT
CASSGAREDTGELFF
>-|TRBJ2-5|TRBV10-3|many
TGTGCCATCAGTGAGTCAAGCTCCCCAGCGGAGACCCAGTACTTC
CAISESSSPAETQYF
>-|TRBJ2-3|TRBV29-1|many
TGCAGCGTTGCGACTCAGTTAGATACGCAGTATTTT
CSVATQLDTQYF
>TRBD1|TRBJ1-2|TRBV29-1|-
TGCAGCTTAGGGACAGATCGCTACACCTTC
CSLGTDRYTF
>-|TRBJ1-6|TRBV29-1|-
TGCAGCTTATTGGCCGCGGGACCCCTCCACTTT
CSLLAAGPLHF
>-|TRBJ1-1|TRBV6-2/TRBV6-3|-
TGTGCCAGCAGTTCCGCCGACATACAGAACACTGAAGCTTTCTTT
CASSSADIQNTEAFF
>TRBD1|TRBJ1-1|TRBV19|few
TGTGCCAGTAGTACTTGGGACAGGGCAATTGAAGCTTTCTTT
CASSTWDRAIEAFF
>-|TRBJ1-2|TRBV2|few
TGTGCCAGCAGTGGGATGGGCTATGGCTACACCTTC
CASSGMGYGYTF
>-|TRBJ1-1|TRBV13|few
TGTGCCAGCAGCCAGCGGACAGTCACTGAAGCTTTCTTT
CASSQRTVTEAFF
>TRBD2|TRBJ2-5|TRBV9|-
TGTGCCAGCAGCCCCGGCGTGGGACTAGCGCTGCTCCAAGAGACCCAGTACTTC
CASSPGVGLALLQETQYF
>TRBD1|TRBJ1-2|TRBV20-1|-
TGCAGTGCTAGAGTCCGCCTGGACAGGGCGGGCTATGGCTACACCTTC
CSARVRLDRAGYGYTF
>TRBD1|TRBJ2-5|TRBV7-9|-
TGTGCCAGCAGCTCACAGACAGGGAGTCAAGAGACCCAGTACTTC
CASSSQTGSQETQYF
>-|TRBJ1-1|TRBV19|-
TGTGCCAGTAGATCGGGCCGAGTGGATAACACTGAAGCTTTCTTT
CASRSGRVDNTEAFF
>-|TRBJ1-2|TRBV29-1|many
TGCAGCGTTGAAGGCAGCCGTACCTATGGCTACACCTTC
CSVEGSRTYGYTF